This entry features one TCR beta chain sequence. Its antigen is still unknown. This sample is drawn from a study of response to subunit inactivated influenza vaccine. Study-wide findings and caveats: A suggestion made by the authors is that each seasonal influenza vaccination recruits few new T cells.

The CDR3 has 15 residues. Germline V CDR1 and CDR2: MNHEY, SMNVEV (reference sequence). The V segment lost 1 base and the J segment 11 bases; nucleotides outside the gene matches: 3. From the RT-PCR reads, TCRdb called clonotypes with MiXCR, one entry per CDR3 protein. This table holds 650,000 to 800,000 distinct CDR3 sequences, approximately 17% found once. The source is a man aged 45-60 years who received an inactivated influenza vaccine. The chain joins TRBV27 to TRBJ2-1, with 15 bases lining up with TRBD2. The material was PBMCs from blood, obtained less than 6 days after vaccination. The CDR3 bases are TGTGCCAGCAGTTTATTTGGGACTAGCGGGAGGAAGCAGTTCTTC. Translating gives CASSLFGTSGRKQFF.